This is a list of T cell receptor beta chains from one sample in a study of human T cells and chemical hapten exposure. TCRdb called the RACE reads again in MiXCR, with one record for every CDR3 protein. The table includes under 120,000 distinct CDR3 sequences, roughly 9.6% detected once. The sequencing here drew on whole blood, taken in connection with sensitization to the hapten diphenylcyclopropenone (DPC). These receptors were collected from a middle-aged woman with alopecia areata. Some clones in this sample may be carry-over from other donors' samples. Both conserved end residues are trimmed from each CDR3. Each record gives: V gene, J gene, CDR3 protein.

TRBV5-4	TRBJ1-1	ASSSPLPNTEAF
TRBV6-6	TRBJ2-7	ASRMGMYEQY
TRBV27	TRBJ2-1	ASSSPRGYMNEQF
TRBV7-9	TRBJ2-7	ASSRAGGYEQY
TRBV20-1	TRBJ2-3	SAVPGLAGVAQY
TRBV29-1	TRBJ1-1	SVEVSISGTEAF
TRBV12-3/TRBV12-4	TRBJ2-3	ASSLRQGRADTQY
TRBV20-1	TRBJ1-2	SSLNGANYGYT
TRBV10-3	TRBJ2-1	AISVSSRSYNEQF
TRBV24-1	TRBJ1-5	ATMVRGRGWSNQPQH
TRBV6-5	TRBJ2-4	ASSVPGGKNIQY
TRBV10-3	TRBJ1-4	AISPGTEYRATNEKLF
TRBV11-3	TRBJ1-3	ASNRPVKQGKSSGNTIY
TRBV6-6	TRBJ1-5	ASTVGQGGAQPQH
TRBV5-1	TRBJ2-5	ASSLEGSWGETQY
TRBV20-1	TRBJ1-6	SAPWLPGQNNSPLH
TRBV29-1	TRBJ2-2	SVWSTGELF
TRBV11-2	TRBJ2-7	ASRHPLALSYEQY
TRBV5-1	TRBJ2-2	ASSLRSRLAGNTGELF
TRBV5-5	TRBJ1-5	ASSFSSVNQPQH
TRBV20-1	TRBJ1-5	SAREGQGGQPQH
TRBV20-1	TRBJ1-2	SARDGGGAGYGYT
TRBV7-9	TRBJ2-6	TSSLLGLGANVLT
TRBV4-3	TRBJ2-3	ASSQDGGTSTDTQY
TRBV3-1	TRBJ1-5	ASSPQTDSQPQH
TRBV7-2	TRBJ2-1	ASSPGVTSYNEQF
TRBV10-3	TRBJ1-2	AIRKAQESYGYT
TRBV12-3/TRBV12-4	TRBJ2-3	ASSLIGGTDTQY
TRBV12-3/TRBV12-4	TRBJ1-2	ASSLEGRYGYT
TRBV6-2/TRBV6-3	TRBJ2-2	ASSYAGLQGELF
TRBV19	TRBJ2-1	ASSIDPNEQF
TRBV4-2	TRBJ1-1	ASSQPAQGETEAF
TRBV20-1	TRBJ1-1	SAPHQGGEAF
TRBV4-3	TRBJ2-3	ASSQASSFPADTQY
TRBV9	TRBJ2-7	ASSASGHSKPGEQY
TRBV5-4	TRBJ2-2	ASSLVGTSGTGELF
TRBV12-3/TRBV12-4	TRBJ2-3	ASSQGLAGDTQY
TRBV20-1	TRBJ2-5	SARDRRNQETQY
TRBV7-2	TRBJ1-5	ASSAYEGQPQH
TRBV7-6	TRBJ2-1	ASSLGRGTSGVSYNEQF
TRBV5-6	TRBJ1-1	ASSAVVGGTEAF